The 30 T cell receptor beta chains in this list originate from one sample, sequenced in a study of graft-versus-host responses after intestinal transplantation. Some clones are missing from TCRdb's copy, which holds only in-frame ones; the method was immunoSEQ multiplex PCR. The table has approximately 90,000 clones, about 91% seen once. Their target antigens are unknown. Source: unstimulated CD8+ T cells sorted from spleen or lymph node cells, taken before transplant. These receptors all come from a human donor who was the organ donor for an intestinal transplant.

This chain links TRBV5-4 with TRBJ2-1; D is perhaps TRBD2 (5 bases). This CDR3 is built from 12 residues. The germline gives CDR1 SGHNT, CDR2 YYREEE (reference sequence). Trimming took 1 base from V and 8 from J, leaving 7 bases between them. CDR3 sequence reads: CASSLWRDEQFF. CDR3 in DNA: TGTGCCAGCAGCTTGTGGCGGGATGAGCAGTTCTTC.

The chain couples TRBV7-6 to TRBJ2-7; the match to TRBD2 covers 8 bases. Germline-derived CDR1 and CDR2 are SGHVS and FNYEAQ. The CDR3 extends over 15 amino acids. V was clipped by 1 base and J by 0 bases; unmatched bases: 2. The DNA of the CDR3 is TGTGCCAGCAGCTTAGGAGGGACTAGCTCCTACGAGCAGTACTTC. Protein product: CASSLGGTSSYEQYF.

The CDR3 region is CASREPTGGVYTEAFF. The CDR3 DNA follows: TGTGCCAGCAGGGAACCGACAGGGGGCGTGTACACTGAAGCTTTCTTT. The chain links TRBV6-1 to TRBJ1-1; 10 bases are shared with TRBD1. In germline, CDR1 is MNHNS, CDR2 SASEGT. Germline trimming cut 6 bases from V and 3 bases from J; bases unmatched to any gene: 10. The CDR3 is 16 residues long.

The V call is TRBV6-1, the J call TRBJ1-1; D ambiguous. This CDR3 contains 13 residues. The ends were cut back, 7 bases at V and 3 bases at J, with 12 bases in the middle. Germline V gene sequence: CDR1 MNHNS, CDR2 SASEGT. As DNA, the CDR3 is TGTGCCAGCACCCCTTTAGGTCACACTGAAGCTTTCTTT. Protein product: CASTPLGHTEAFF.

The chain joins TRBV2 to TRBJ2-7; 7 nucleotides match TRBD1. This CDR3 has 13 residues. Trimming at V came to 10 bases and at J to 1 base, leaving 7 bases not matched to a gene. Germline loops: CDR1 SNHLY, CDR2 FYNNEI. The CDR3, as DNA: TGTGCCATTCGACAGGGCGGATCCTACGAGCAGTACTTC. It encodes CAIRQGGSYEQYF.

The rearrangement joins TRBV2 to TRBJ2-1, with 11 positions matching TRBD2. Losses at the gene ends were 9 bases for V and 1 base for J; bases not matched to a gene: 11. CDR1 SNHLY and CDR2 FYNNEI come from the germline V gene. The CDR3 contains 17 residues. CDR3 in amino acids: CASISGTSGESYNEQFF. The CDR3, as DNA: TGTGCCAGTATTTCCGGGACTAGCGGAGAATCCTACAATGAGCAGTTCTTC. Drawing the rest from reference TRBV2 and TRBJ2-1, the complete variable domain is EPEVTQTPSHQVTQMGQEVILRCVPISNHLYFYWYRQILGQKVEFLVSFYNNEISEKSEIFDDQFSVERPDGSNFTLKIRSTKLEDSAMYFCASISGTSGESYNEQFFGPGTRLTVL.

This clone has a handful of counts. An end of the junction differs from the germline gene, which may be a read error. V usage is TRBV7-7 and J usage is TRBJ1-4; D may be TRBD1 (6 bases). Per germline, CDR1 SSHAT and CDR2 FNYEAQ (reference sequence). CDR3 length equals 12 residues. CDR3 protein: CASSRTVVGLFF. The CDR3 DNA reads TGTGCTAGCAGCAGGACAGTGGTTGGACTGTTTTTT. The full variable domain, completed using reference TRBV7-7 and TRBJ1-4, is GAGVSQSPRYKVTKRGQDVTLRCDPISSHATLYWYQQALGQGPEFLTYFNYEAQPDKSGLPSDRFSAERPEGSISTLTIQRTEQRDSAMYRCASSRTVVGLFFGSGTQLSVL.

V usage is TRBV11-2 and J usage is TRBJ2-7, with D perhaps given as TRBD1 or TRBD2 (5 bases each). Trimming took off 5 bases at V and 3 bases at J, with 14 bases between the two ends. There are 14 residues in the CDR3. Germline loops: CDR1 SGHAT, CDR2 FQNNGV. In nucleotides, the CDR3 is TGTGCCAGCAGCGTCCCGGGACCGGGCTACGAGCAGTACTTC. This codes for CASSVPGPGYEQYF.

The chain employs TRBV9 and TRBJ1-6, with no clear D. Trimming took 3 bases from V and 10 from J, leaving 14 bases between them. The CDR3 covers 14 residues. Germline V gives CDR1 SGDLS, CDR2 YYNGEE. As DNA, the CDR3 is TGTGCCAGCAGCGCTGGCTGGGCTTCGTCACCCCTCCACTTT. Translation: CASSAGWASSPLHF.

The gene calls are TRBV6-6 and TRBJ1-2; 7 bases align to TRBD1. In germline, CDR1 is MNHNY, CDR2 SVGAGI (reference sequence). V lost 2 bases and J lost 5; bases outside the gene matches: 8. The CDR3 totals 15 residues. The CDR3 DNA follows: TGTGCCAGCAGTTACGGGGACAGCGTTCGTTATGGCTACACCTTC. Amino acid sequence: CASSYGDSVRYGYTF.

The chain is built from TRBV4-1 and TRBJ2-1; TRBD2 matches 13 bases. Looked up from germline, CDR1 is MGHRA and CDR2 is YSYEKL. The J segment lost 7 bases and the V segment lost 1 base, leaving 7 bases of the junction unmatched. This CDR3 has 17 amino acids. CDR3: CASSQVAGLAGVNEQFF. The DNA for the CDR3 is TGCGCCAGCAGCCAAGTGGCCGGACTAGCGGGGGTTAATGAGCAGTTCTTC.

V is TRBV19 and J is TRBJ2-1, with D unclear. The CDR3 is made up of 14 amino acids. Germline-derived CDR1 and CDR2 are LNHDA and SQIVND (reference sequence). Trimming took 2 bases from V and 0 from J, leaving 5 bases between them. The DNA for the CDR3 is TGTGCCAGTAGTATAAGGGACTCCTACAATGAGCAGTTCTTC. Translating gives CASSIRDSYNEQFF.

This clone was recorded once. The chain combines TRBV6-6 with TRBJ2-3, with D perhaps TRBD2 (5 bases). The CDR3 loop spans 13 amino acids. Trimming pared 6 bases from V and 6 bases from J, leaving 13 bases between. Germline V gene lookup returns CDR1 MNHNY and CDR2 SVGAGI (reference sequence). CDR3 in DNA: TGTGCCAGCAGAAGACGGACTTCTGATACGCAGTATTTT. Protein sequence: CASRRRTSDTQYF.

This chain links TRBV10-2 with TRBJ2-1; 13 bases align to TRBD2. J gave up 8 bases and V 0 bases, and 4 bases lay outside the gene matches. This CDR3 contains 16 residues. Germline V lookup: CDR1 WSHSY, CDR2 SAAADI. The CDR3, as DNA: TGCGCCAGCAGTGAGTCGACTAGCGGGGGGTCCTATGAGCAGTTCTTC. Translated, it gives CASSESTSGGSYEQFF.

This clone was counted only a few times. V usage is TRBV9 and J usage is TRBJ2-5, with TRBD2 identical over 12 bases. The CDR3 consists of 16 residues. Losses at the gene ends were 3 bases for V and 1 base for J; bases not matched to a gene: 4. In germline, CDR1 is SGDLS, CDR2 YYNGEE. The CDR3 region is CASSGLAGGAQETQYF. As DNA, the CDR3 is TGTGCCAGCAGCGGGCTAGCGGGGGGGGCCCAAGAGACCCAGTACTTC.

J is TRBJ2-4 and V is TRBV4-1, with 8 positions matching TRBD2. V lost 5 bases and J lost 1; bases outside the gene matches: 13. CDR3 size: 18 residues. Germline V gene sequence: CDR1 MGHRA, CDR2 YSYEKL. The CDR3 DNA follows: TGCGCCAGCAGCAGTATGAGCGGGAGTTTTGGGGCCAAAAACATTCAGTACTTC. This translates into CASSSMSGSFGAKNIQYF.

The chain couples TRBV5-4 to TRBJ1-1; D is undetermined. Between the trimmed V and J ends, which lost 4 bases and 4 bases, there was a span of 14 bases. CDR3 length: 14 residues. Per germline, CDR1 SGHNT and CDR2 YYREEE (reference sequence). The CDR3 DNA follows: TGTGCCAGCAGCCAGGTTTCCGAGACCACTGAAGCTTTCTTT. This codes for CASSQVSETTEAFF.

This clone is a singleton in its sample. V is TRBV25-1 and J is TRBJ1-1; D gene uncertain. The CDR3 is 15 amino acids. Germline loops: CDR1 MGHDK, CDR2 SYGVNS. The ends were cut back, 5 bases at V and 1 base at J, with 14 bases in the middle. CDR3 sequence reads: CASSYEGSQNTEAFF. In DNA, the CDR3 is TGTGCCAGCAGTTACGAAGGAAGCCAGAACACTGAAGCTTTCTTT.

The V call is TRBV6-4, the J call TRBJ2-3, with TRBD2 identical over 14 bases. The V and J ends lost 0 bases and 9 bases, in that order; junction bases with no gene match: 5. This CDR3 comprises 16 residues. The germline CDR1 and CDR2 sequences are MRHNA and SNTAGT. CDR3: CASSDSTSGGAETQYF. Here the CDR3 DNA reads TGTGCCAGCAGTGACTCGACTAGCGGGGGGGCCGAAACGCAGTATTTT.

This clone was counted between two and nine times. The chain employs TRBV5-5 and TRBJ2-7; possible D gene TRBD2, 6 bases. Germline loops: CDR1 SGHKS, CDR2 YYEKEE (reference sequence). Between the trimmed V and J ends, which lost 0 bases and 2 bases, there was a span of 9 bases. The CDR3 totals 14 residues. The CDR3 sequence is CASSLGGAPYEQYF. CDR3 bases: TGTGCCAGCAGCTTGGGCGGGGCGCCCTACGAGCAGTACTTC.

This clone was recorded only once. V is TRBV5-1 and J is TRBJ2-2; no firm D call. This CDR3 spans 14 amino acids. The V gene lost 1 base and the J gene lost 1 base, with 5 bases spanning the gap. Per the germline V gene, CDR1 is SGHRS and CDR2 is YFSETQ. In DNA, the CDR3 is TGCGCCAGCAGCTTGAGCAGGAACACCGGGGAGCTGTTTTTT. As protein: CASSLSRNTGELFF.

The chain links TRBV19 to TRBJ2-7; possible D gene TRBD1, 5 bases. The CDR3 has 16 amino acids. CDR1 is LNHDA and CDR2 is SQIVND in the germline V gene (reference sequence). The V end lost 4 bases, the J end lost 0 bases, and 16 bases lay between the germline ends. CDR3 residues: CASSTHWTDISYEQYF. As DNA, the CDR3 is TGTGCCAGTAGTACCCATTGGACGGACATCTCCTACGAGCAGTACTTC.

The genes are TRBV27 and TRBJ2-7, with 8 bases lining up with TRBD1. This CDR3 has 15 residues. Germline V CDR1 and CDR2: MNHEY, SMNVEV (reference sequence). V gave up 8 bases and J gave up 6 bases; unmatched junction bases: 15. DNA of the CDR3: TGTGCCAGCGCCGACTCAGGGGGCTTATATGGCGAGCAGTACTTC. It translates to CASADSGGLYGEQYF.

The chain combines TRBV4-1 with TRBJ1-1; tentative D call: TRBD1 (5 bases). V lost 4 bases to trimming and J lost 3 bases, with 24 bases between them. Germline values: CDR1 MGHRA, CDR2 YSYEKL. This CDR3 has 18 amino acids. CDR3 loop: CASSPWGGAGSFHTEAFF. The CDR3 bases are TGCGCCAGCAGCCCTTGGGGCGGGGCGGGGAGTTTTCACACTGAAGCTTTCTTT.

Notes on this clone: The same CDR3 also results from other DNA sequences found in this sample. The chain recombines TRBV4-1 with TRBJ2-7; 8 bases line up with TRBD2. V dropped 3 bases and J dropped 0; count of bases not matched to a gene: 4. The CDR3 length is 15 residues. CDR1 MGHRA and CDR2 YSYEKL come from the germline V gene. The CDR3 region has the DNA TGCGCCAGCAGCCAGGTAGGGACTAGCTCCTACGAGCAGTACTTC. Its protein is CASSQVGTSSYEQYF.

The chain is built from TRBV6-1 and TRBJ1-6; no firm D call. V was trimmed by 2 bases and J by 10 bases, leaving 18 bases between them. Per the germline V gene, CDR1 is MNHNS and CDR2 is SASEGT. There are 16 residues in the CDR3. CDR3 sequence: CASSEPYGGVGSPLHF. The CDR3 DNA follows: TGTGCCAGCAGTGAACCTTACGGTGGGGTTGGCTCACCCCTCCACTTT.

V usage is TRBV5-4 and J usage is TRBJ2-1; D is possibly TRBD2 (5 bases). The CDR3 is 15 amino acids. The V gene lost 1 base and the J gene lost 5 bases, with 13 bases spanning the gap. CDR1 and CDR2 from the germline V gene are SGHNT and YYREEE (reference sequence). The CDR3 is CASSLHSRGNNEQFF. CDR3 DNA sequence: TGTGCCAGCAGCTTGCACTCCCGAGGGAACAATGAGCAGTTCTTC.

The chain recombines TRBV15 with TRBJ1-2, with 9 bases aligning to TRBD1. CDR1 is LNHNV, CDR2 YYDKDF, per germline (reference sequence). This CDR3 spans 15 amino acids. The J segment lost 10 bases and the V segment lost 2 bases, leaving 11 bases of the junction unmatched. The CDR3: CATSRNAGTGFLYTF. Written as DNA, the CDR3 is TGTGCCACCAGCAGAAATGCCGGGACAGGGTTTCTCTACACCTTC.

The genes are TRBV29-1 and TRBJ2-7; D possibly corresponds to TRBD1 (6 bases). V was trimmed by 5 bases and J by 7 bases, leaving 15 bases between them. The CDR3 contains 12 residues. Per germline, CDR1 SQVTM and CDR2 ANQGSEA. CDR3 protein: CSVQTGVLEQYF. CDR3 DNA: TGCAGCGTTCAGACAGGAGTTTTGGAGCAGTACTTC.

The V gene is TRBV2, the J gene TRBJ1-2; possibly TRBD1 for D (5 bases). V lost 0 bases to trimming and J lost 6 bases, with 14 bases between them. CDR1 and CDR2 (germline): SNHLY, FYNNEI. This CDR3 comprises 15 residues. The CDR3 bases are TGTGCCAGCAGTGAAGCGCTCCAGGGTCTAAATGGCTACACCTTC. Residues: CASSEALQGLNGYTF.